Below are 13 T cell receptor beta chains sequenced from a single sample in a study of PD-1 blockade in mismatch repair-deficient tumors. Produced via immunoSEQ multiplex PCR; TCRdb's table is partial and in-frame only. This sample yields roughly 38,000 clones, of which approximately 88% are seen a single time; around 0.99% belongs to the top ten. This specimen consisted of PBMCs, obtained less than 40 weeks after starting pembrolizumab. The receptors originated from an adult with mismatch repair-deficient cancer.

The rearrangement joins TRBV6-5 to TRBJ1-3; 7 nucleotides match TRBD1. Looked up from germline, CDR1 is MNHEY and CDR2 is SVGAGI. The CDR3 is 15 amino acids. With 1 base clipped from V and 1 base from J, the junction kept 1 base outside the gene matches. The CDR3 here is CASSYLTGSGNTIYF. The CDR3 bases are TGTGCCAGCAGTTACTTGACAGGGTCTGGAAACACCATATATTTT.

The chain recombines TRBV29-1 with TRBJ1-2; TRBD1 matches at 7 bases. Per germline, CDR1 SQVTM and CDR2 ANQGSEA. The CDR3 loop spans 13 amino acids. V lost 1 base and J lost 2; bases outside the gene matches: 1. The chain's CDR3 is CSVEAQGNYGYTF. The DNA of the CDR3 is TGCAGCGTTGAAGCACAGGGGAACTATGGCTACACCTTC.

CDR3 coding DNA: TGTGCCAGCTGCGGGGAAGGCGAGCAGTACTTC. Translated: CASCGEGEQYF. This chain links TRBV28 with TRBJ2-7, with a weak D call TRBD2 (6 bases). V was shortened by 8 bases and J by 6 bases, with 11 bases between the two germline ends. The CDR3 runs to 11 residues. The germline V gene encodes CDR1 MDHEN and CDR2 SYDVKM.

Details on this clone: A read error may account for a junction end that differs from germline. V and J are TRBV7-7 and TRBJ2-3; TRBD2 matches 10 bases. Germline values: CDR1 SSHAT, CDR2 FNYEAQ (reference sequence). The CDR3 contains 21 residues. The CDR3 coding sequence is TGTGCTAGCAGCTTAATCCTAGACGGGGGACTAGCGACCCCAATTGAAGAGACGCAGTATTTT. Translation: CASSLILDGGLATPIEETQYF.

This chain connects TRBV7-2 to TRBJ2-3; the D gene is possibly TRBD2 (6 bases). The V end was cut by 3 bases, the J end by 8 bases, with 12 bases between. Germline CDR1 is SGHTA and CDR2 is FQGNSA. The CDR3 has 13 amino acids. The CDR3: CASSFTGEGTQYF. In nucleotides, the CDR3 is TGTGCCAGCAGCTTCACGGGAGAGGGTACGCAGTATTTT. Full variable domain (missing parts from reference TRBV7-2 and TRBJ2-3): GAGVSQSPSNKVTEKGKDVELRCDPISGHTALYWYRQSLGQGLEFLIYFQGNSAPDKSGLPSDRFSAERTGGSVSTLTIQRTQQEDSAVYLCASSFTGEGTQYFGPGTRLTVL.

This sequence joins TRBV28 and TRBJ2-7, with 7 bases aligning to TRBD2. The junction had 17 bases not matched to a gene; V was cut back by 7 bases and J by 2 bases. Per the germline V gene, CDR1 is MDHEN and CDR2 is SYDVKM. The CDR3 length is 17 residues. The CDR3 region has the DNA TGTGCCAGCACCAACGAGTGGGGAGGGGCACGCCCCTACGAGCAGTACTTC. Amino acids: CASTNEWGGARPYEQYF.

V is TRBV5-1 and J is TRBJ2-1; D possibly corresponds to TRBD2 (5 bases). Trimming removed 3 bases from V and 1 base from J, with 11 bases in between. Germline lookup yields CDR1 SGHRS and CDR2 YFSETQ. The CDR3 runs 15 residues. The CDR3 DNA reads TGCGCCAGCAGCTCGGACGGAGGTTCCTACAATGAGCAGTTCTTC. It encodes CASSSDGGSYNEQFF.

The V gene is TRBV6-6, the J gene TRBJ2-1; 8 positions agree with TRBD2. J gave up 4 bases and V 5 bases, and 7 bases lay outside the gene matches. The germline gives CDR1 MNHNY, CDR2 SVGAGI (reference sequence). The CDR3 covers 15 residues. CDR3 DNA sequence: TGTGCCAGCAGTCCAGCGGGAGTGGCTTACAATGAGCAGTTCTTC. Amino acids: CASSPAGVAYNEQFF.

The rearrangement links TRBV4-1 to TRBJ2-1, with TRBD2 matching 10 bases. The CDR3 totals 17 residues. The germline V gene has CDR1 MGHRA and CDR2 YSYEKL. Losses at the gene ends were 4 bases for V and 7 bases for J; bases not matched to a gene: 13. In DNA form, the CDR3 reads TGCGCCAGCAGCCGAGCCCCTAGCGGGAGCGAGTCAAATGAGCAGTTCTTC. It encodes CASSRAPSGSESNEQFF.

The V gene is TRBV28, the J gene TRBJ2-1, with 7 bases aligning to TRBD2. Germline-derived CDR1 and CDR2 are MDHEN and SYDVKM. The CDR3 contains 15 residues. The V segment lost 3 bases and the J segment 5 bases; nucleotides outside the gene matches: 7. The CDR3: CASSFLGTKNNEQFF. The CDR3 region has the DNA TGTGCCAGCAGTTTTCTAGGGACTAAAAACAATGAGCAGTTCTTC.

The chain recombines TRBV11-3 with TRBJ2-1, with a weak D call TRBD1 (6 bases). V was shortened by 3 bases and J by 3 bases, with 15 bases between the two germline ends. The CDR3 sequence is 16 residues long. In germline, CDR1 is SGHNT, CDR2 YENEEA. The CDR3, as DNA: TGTGCCAGCAGCTTGGAGCACAGGGCCCTCTACAATGAGCAGTTCTTC. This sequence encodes CASSLEHRALYNEQFF.

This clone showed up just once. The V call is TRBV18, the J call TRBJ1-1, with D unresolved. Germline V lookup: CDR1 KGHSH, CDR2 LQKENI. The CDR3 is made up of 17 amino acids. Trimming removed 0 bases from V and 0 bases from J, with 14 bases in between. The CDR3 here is CASSPPRRVSMNTEAFF. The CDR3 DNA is TGTGCCAGCTCACCACCTCGTCGGGTTTCGATGAACACTGAAGCTTTCTTT.

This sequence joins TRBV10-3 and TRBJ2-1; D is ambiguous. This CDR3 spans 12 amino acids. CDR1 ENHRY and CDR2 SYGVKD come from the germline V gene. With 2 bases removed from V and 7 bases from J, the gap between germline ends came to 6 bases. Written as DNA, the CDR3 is TGTGCCATCAGTGAGAATCGGAATGAGCAGTTCTTC. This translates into CAISENRNEQFF.